Below are 31 T cell receptor beta chains sequenced from a single sample in a study of T cell clonality in common variable immunodeficiency (dated by TCRdb to between 2015 and 2017). The method behind the library was the immunoSEQ multiplex PCR assay. The clones in this table, taken by TCRdb from immuneACCESS, are in-frame only. Not every clone is retained; where verified, under half of the shortfall comes from an unresolved V gene, and the cause of the rest is unknown. The sample counts about 81,000 clones, each observed more than once. In total, the top ten clones hold approximately 0.8% of the sample. Sequenced sample: peripheral blood mononuclear cells. Receptors originate from a person between 18 and 69 years old in good health.

This clone occurred many times. The CDR3 is CASSIGTSGNEQFF. The CDR3 bases that were read are TGTGCCAGTAGTATAGGGACTAGCGGTAATGAG. The chain uses TRBV19 and TRBJ2-1; 10 nucleotides align to TRBD2. Read data end 3 residues before the CDR3 end; the end is taken from the germline J gene. The germline V gene has CDR1 LNHDA and CDR2 SQIVND (reference sequence). This CDR3 has 14 residues. J was trimmed by 7 bases and V by 1 base; bases with no gene match: 1.

This clone was seen many times. The read ends 3 residues early relative to the CDR3; the germline J gene fills the gap. The chain combines TRBV5-1 with TRBJ2-3, with a tentative D call TRBD2 (5 bases). Trimming pared 0 bases from V and 0 bases from J, leaving 11 bases between. This CDR3 is 16 amino acids long. Germline CDR1 is SGHRS and CDR2 is YFSETQ. The DNA read from the CDR3 is TGCGCCAGCAGCTTGGAAGTGACTACTAGCACAGATACG. Translation gives CASSLEVTTSTDT. The CDR3, in full, reads CASSLEVTTSTDTQYF.

This clone was observed at least ten times. The read halts 3 residues ahead of the CDR3 end, with the missing end drawn from the germline J gene. This sequence joins TRBV20-1 and TRBJ2-5, with 9 nucleotides matching TRBD1. V lost 5 bases, J lost 5 bases, and 3 bases stayed unmatched. There are 12 residues in the CDR3. Germline-derived CDR1 and CDR2 are DFQATT and SNEGSKA (reference sequence). The CDR3 spells CSAWTGEETQYF. The CDR3 bases that were read are TGCAGTGCTTGGACAGGGGAGGAGACC.

In this sample, this clone turned up a few times. The read ends 3 residues early relative to the CDR3; the germline J gene fills the gap. The V gene is TRBV5-1, the J gene TRBJ2-5; D is ambiguous. The V end lost 4 bases, the J end lost 3 bases, and 16 bases lay between the germline ends. The V gene's germline CDR1 is SGHRS and CDR2 YFSETQ. The CDR3 has 15 residues. The CDR3 DNA, read in part, is TGCGCCAGCAGCACTCGGAATAACAGAGAAGAGACC. Its protein is CASSTRNNREET. The complete CDR3 protein is CASSTRNNREETQYF.

This clone was picked up many times. The sequenced fragment ends 3 residues before the CDR3 boundary, so the rest is inferred from the germline J gene. The rearrangement links TRBV29-1 to TRBJ2-3; 14 nucleotides line up with TRBD2. This CDR3 has 13 amino acids. Germline V gives CDR1 SQVTM, CDR2 ANQGSEA. CDR3 DNA (partial): TGCAGCGAAGCGGGACTAGCGGGAGCCGCG. Its protein is CSEAGLAGAA. The full-length CDR3 reads as CSEAGLAGAAQYF.

This clone was counted ten times or more. The read gets to within 3 residues of the CDR3 end, and the germline J gene fills in the rest. J is TRBJ2-7 and V is TRBV6-1; D remains ambiguous. Germline lookup yields CDR1 MNHNS and CDR2 SASEGT. The CDR3 is 14 amino acids. Trimming pared 1 base from V and 3 bases from J, leaving 10 bases between. CDR3 DNA, as far as it was read: TGTGCCAGCAGTGAAGTAACAGTCAACTACGAG. It codes for CASSEVTVNYE. The whole CDR3 is CASSEVTVNYEQYF.

This clone was detected ten times or more. The CDR3 extends 3 residues past the end of the read, so its final part is completed from the germline J gene. V usage is TRBV20-1 and J usage is TRBJ1-2; no clear D gene. The CDR3 spans 12 residues. Trimming pared 3 bases from V and 0 bases from J, leaving 5 bases between. Germline lookup yields CDR1 DFQATT and CDR2 SNEGSKA (reference sequence). The CDR3 region is CSASAANYGYTF. Incomplete CDR3 DNA: TGCAGTGCTAGTGCGGCTAACTATGGC.

This clone was detected many times. The read ends 3 residues early relative to the CDR3; the germline J gene fills the gap. The V and J genes are TRBV6-2 or TRBV6-3 and TRBJ2-7, with TRBD2 identical over 7 bases. The V gene end was trimmed by 4 bases and the J gene end by 6 bases; junction bases not matched to a gene: 12. Germline CDR1 is MNHEY and CDR2 is SVGEGT. This CDR3 contains 15 residues. The CDR3: CASSLAGDNFGEQYF. The sequenced CDR3 bases are TGTGCCAGCAGTTTGGCGGGAGATAACTTCGGCGAG.

This clone was seen repeatedly, ten times or more. The read ends 3 residues before the CDR3 terminus; that terminus is restored from the germline J gene. V is TRBV5-1 and J is TRBJ2-1; 8 bases line up with TRBD2. This CDR3 contains 15 residues. Germline V gives CDR1 SGHRS, CDR2 YFSETQ. V lost 4 bases to trimming and J lost 7 bases; unmatched junction nucleotides: 10. The sequenced CDR3 bases are TGCGCCAGCAGCCGGGGGGAAGCGGGAGCGAATGAG. Its protein is CASSRGEAGANE. The whole CDR3 sequence is CASSRGEAGANEQFF.

In its sample, this clone was seen many times. The sequenced fragment ends 3 residues before the CDR3 boundary, so the rest is inferred from the germline J gene. The rearrangement uses TRBV5-1 and TRBJ2-7; 13 bases align to TRBD2. With 4 bases clipped from V and 4 bases from J, the junction kept 11 bases outside the gene matches. The CDR3 sequence is 17 residues long. Germline-derived CDR1 and CDR2 are SGHRS and YFSETQ. This chain's CDR3 is CASSALGTSGITYEQYF. CDR3 bases read: TGCGCCAGCAGCGCCTTGGGGACTAGCGGGATTACTTACGAG.

This clone was found many times. The read gets to within 3 residues of the CDR3 end, and the germline J gene fills in the rest. V and J are TRBV12-3 or TRBV12-4 and TRBJ1-5; D possibly corresponds to TRBD1 (6 bases). This CDR3 comprises 15 residues. Trimming took 4 bases from V and 4 from J, leaving 14 bases between them. The covered CDR3 bases are TGTGCCAGCAGTTACGGGACAAACCATAATCAGCCC. It is translated as CASSYGTNHNQP. The entire CDR3 is CASSYGTNHNQPQHF.

Many counts were recorded for this clone. The read gets to within 3 residues of the CDR3 end, and the germline J gene fills in the rest. The chain employs TRBV7-9 and TRBJ2-7, with a weak D call TRBD1 (6 bases). CDR3 length equals 13 residues. The V end was cut by 5 bases, the J end by 3 bases, with 11 bases between. Germline V lookup: CDR1 SEHNR, CDR2 FQNEAQ (reference sequence). Partial CDR3 DNA: TGTGCCAGCAGCAGGGACAAGCACTACGAG. Its translation is CASSRDKHYE. The whole CDR3 sequence is CASSRDKHYEQYF.

This clone was seen many times. The read terminates 3 residues ahead of where the CDR3 ends, so the germline J gene completes it. The V call is TRBV5-1, the J call TRBJ1-4, with 10 bases lining up with TRBD1. V lost 4 bases, J lost 8 bases, and 5 bases stayed unmatched. There are 14 residues in the CDR3. The germline CDR1 and CDR2 sequences are SGHRS and YFSETQ. CDR3 protein: CASSTGTGDEKLFF. Incomplete CDR3 DNA: TGCGCCAGCAGCACCGGGACAGGGGACGAAAAA.

This clone was detected many times. The sequenced part of the CDR3 DNA is TGCGCCAGCAGCTTGGAAGGAGTAGGGGCCGGGGAG. It translates to CASSLEGVGAGE. The full CDR3 reads CASSLEGVGAGELFF. The chain combines TRBV5-1 with TRBJ2-2; D is possibly TRBD1 (5 bases). The DNA ends 3 residues before the CDR3 does, and the rest of the CDR3 is filled in from the germline J gene. V lost 0 bases and J 6 bases, leaving 12 bases between the germline ends. Germline V gene data show CDR1 as SGHRS and CDR2 as YFSETQ. The CDR3 runs to 15 residues.

At least ten counts were recorded for this clone. The read finishes 3 residues shy of the CDR3 end, and the germline J gene is used to complete it. J is TRBJ2-2 and V is TRBV6-2 or TRBV6-3; possible D gene TRBD2, 6 bases. V was pared by 6 bases and J by 6 bases, with 20 bases between. CDR1 is MNHEY and CDR2 is SVGEGT in the germline V gene. The length of the CDR3 is 16 residues. CDR3 bases read: TGTGCCAGCAGCTTTTCAGCGGGCGGATTAGCCGGGGAG. The encoded protein is CASSFSAGGLAGE. The whole CDR3 sequence is CASSFSAGGLAGELFF.

This clone was recorded at least ten times. The read ends 3 residues shy of where the CDR3 ends; the end is completed using the germline J gene. The V gene is TRBV20-1, the J gene TRBJ2-5; possible D gene TRBD1, 6 bases. CDR3 length: 11 residues. Trimming removed 7 bases at V and 5 bases at J, with 11 bases between. The germline V gene has CDR1 DFQATT and CDR2 SNEGSKA (reference sequence). CDR3 bases read: TGCAGTGGGGATAGGGGGGAGACC. This gives the protein CSGDRGET. The entire CDR3 sequence reads CSGDRGETQYF.

Many counts were recorded for this clone. The CDR3 end falls 3 residues outside the read, so it is completed with the germline J gene. The chain employs TRBV5-1 and TRBJ2-7; perhaps TRBD1 as D (5 bases). Trimming removed 2 bases from V and 5 bases from J, with 8 bases in between. This CDR3 comprises 12 residues. CDR1 is SGHRS and CDR2 is YFSETQ in the germline V gene. CDR3 DNA, as far as it was read: TGCGCCAGCAGCTTCCAGGGCCACGAG. Translating gives CASSFQGHE. In full, the CDR3 reads CASSFQGHEQYF.

This clone was seen at least ten times. The read ends 3 residues shy of where the CDR3 ends; the end is completed using the germline J gene. J is TRBJ1-1 and V is TRBV7-2, with 7 bases aligning to TRBD1. The CDR3 covers 13 residues. V dropped 2 bases and J dropped 5; count of bases not matched to a gene: 2. Germline lookup yields CDR1 SGHTA and CDR2 FQGNSA. CDR3 DNA (partial): TGTGCCAGCAGCTTAACAGGGGAAACTGAA. This translates into CASSLTGETE. In full, the CDR3 is CASSLTGETEAFF.

This clone was observed many times. From the germline J gene comes the end of the CDR3, since the read stops 3 residues before it. The V call is TRBV7-2, the J call TRBJ1-2; D is uncertain. Germline CDR1 and CDR2: SGHTA and FQGNSA. The CDR3 covers 15 residues. Trimming cost V 4 bases and J 5 bases, with 17 bases left between them. The CDR3 sequence: CASSSRGGSEYGYTF. The sequenced part of the CDR3 DNA is TGTGCCAGCAGCTCCCGGGGAGGGAGCGAGTATGGC.

The table lists this clone with many counts. The read is 3 residues too short to cover the CDR3 end, so that end is filled in from the germline J gene. The chain links TRBV7-9 to TRBJ2-3; the D is unclear. The V and J ends lost 2 bases and 6 bases respectively, with 12 bases between them. This CDR3 contains 14 residues. Germline V gives CDR1 SEHNR, CDR2 FQNEAQ (reference sequence). CDR3 bases read: TGTGCCAGCAGCTTAAAGGTGGTGTCGGATACG. The encoded protein is CASSLKVVSDT. The entire CDR3 reads CASSLKVVSDTQYF.

Many counts were recorded for this clone. Read coverage stops 3 residues before the CDR3 terminus; the germline J gene supplies the remainder. The chain couples TRBV5-1 to TRBJ2-5; unclear D gene. Germline CDR1 SGHRS, CDR2 YFSETQ. Trimming took 3 bases from V and 3 from J, leaving 15 bases between them. The CDR3 contains 15 residues. The CDR3 region is CASSSRNNREETQYF. CDR3 bases read: TGCGCCAGCAGCTCTCGGAATAACAGAGAAGAGACC.

This clone has a count of ten or more. The observed sequence ends 3 residues before the CDR3 terminus, with the missing tail filled in from the germline J gene. The chain is built from TRBV12-3 or TRBV12-4 and TRBJ2-7, with D possibly being TRBD2 (6 bases). The CDR3 contains 14 residues. Trimming removed 5 bases from V and 0 bases from J, with 11 bases in between. The covered CDR3 bases are TGTGCCAGCAGTCCACTAGCAGCCTCCTACGAG. It translates to CASSPLAASYE. The entire CDR3 protein reads CASSPLAASYEQYF.

This clone has a count of ten or more. The read terminates 3 residues ahead of where the CDR3 ends, so the germline J gene completes it. This rearrangement joins TRBV7-2 to TRBJ1-4; maybe TRBD1 (5 bases). Germline CDR1 reads SGHTA; CDR2 reads FQGNSA. Trimming left V 5 bases short and J 8 bases short, with 15 bases between. This CDR3 region has 14 residues. This chain's CDR3 is CASSPRGEREKLFF. The CDR3 bases that were read are TGTGCCAGCAGCCCCCGGGGGGAAAGGGAAAAA.

This clone was detected many times. The read finishes 3 residues shy of the CDR3 end, and the germline J gene is used to complete it. This chain connects TRBV6-2 or TRBV6-3 to TRBJ2-1; 12 nucleotides align to TRBD2. Unmatched junction bases numbered 14, after V lost 8 bases and J lost 9 bases. CDR1 is MNHEY and CDR2 is SVGEGT in the germline V gene. This CDR3 region has 16 residues. The DNA read from the CDR3 is TGTGCCAGCTGGGGATCCGGACTAGCGGGATTGAGTGAG. It codes for CASWGSGLAGLSE. The full CDR3 is CASWGSGLAGLSEQFF.

There are many counts of this clone. The read ends 3 residues before the CDR3 terminus; that terminus is restored from the germline J gene. V is TRBV19 and J is TRBJ1-2; TRBD1 matches at 7 bases. There are 14 residues in the CDR3. Germline values: CDR1 LNHDA, CDR2 SQIVND (reference sequence). V lost 7 bases and J lost 1; bases outside the gene matches: 6. The CDR3: CASKEGQYNYGYTF. CDR3 bases read: TGTGCCAGTAAGGAGGGACAGTATAACTATGGC.

This clone showed up many times. The read ends 3 residues shy of where the CDR3 ends; the end is completed using the germline J gene. V is TRBV7-2 and J is TRBJ2-1, with a tentative D call TRBD2 (5 bases). The CDR3 has 13 residues. V was trimmed by 5 bases and J by 2 bases, leaving 7 bases between them. Germline V lookup: CDR1 SGHTA, CDR2 FQGNSA. The sequenced part of the CDR3 DNA is TGTGCCAGCAGCGGACTCCCCTACAATGAG. Protein: CASSGLPYNE. The CDR3 in full is CASSGLPYNEQFF.

This clone has a count of ten or more. The CDR3 is CASSSDFYNEQFF. Incomplete CDR3 DNA: TGTGCCAGCAGCTCGGACTTTTACAATGAG. V is TRBV7-3 and J is TRBJ2-1; weak D call: TRBD2 (5 bases). The read halts 3 residues ahead of the CDR3 end, with the missing end drawn from the germline J gene. CDR3 length: 13 amino acids. Trimming took off 4 bases at V and 4 bases at J, with 8 bases between the two ends. Germline V lookup: CDR1 SGHTA, CDR2 FQGTGA. The whole variable domain, filled in from reference TRBV7-3 and TRBJ2-1, reads GAGVSQTPSNKVTEKGKYVELRCDPISGHTALYWYRQSLGQGPEFLIYFQGTGAADDSGLPNDRFFAVRPEGSVSTLKIQRTERGDSAVYLCASSSDFYNEQFFGPGTRLTVL.

This clone was seen ten or more times. Read coverage stops 3 residues before the CDR3 terminus; the germline J gene supplies the remainder. The chain carries TRBV14 and TRBJ2-7; 8 bases match TRBD1. CDR1 is SGHDN and CDR2 is FVKESK in the germline V gene. V was clipped by 3 bases and J by 3 bases; unmatched bases: 7. CDR3 length: 15 amino acids. This chain's CDR3 is CASSHRTTGVYEQYF. Incomplete CDR3 DNA: TGTGCCAGCAGCCACCGAACGACAGGGGTCTACGAG.

This clone has ten or more counts. The CDR3 extends 3 residues past the end of the read, so its final part is completed from the germline J gene. This chain links TRBV28 with TRBJ2-1; 8 nucleotides align to TRBD1. The trim removed 5 bases at V and 4 bases at J, leaving 4 bases unmatched. Germline CDR1 is MDHEN and CDR2 is SYDVKM. This CDR3 comprises 14 residues. The sequenced part of the CDR3 DNA is TGTGCCAGCAGTCCCGGGACAGGATACAATGAG. Encoded protein: CASSPGTGYNE. The full CDR3 protein is CASSPGTGYNEQFF.

This clone was observed at least ten times. The CDR3 DNA, read in part, is TGTGCCAGCAGTTATAGCCGGACTAGCACAGATACG. This codes for CASSYSRTSTDT. The full CDR3 sequence reads CASSYSRTSTDTQYF. The chain is built from TRBV27 and TRBJ2-3; D is perhaps TRBD2 (5 bases). The read finishes 3 residues shy of the CDR3 end, and the germline J gene is used to complete it. Germline values: CDR1 MNHEY, CDR2 SMNVEV (reference sequence). This CDR3 spans 15 amino acids. Trimming left V 4 bases short and J 0 bases short, with 11 bases between.

This clone was seen repeatedly, ten times or more. The read ends 3 residues before the CDR3 terminus; that terminus is restored from the germline J gene. This sequence joins TRBV20-1 and TRBJ2-5; unclear D gene. Trimming pared 2 bases from V and 5 bases from J, leaving 6 bases between. Germline CDR1 reads DFQATT; CDR2 reads SNEGSKA (reference sequence). The CDR3 is 11 amino acids. The part of the CDR3 DNA that was read is TGCAGTGCTAGAAAAGGGGAGACC. Translating it yields CSARKGET. The whole CDR3 sequence reads CSARKGETQYF.